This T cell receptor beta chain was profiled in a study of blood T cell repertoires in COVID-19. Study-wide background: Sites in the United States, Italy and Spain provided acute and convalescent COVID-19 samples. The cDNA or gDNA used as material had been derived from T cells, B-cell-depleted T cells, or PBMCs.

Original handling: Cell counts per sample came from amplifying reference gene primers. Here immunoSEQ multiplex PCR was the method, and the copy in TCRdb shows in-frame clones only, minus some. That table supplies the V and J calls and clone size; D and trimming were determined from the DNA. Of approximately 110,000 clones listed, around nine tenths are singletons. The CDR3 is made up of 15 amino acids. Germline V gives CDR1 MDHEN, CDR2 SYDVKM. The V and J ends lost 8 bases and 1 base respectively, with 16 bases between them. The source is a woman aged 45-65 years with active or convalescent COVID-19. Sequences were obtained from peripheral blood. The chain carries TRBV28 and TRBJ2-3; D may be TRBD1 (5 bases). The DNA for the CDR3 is TGTGCCAGCGGTTCAGGGCTCACCCGCACAGATACGCAGTATTTT. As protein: CASGSGLTRTDTQYF.